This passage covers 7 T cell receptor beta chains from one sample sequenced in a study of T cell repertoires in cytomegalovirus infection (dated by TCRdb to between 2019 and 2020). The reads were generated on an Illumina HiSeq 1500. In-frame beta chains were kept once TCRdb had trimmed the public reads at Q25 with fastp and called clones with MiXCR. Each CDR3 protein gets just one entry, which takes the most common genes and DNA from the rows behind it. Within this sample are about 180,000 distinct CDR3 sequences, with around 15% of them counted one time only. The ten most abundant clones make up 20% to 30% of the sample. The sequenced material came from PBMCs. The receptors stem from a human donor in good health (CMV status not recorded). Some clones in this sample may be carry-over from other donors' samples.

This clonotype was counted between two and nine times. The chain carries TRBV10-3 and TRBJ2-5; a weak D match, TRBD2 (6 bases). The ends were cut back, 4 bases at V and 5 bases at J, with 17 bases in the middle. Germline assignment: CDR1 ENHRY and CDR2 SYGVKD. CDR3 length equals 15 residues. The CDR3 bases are TGTGCCATCAGTGGGGTCGGCGGGATGGGGGAGACCCAGTACTTC. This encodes CAISGVGGMGETQYF.

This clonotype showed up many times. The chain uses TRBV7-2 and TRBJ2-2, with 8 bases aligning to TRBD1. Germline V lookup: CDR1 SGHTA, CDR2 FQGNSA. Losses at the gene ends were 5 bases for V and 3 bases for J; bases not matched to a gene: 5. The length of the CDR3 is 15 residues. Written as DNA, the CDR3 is TGTGCCAGCAGCCGGGACAGGACGGACACCGGGGAGCTGTTTTTT. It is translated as CASSRDRTDTGELFF.

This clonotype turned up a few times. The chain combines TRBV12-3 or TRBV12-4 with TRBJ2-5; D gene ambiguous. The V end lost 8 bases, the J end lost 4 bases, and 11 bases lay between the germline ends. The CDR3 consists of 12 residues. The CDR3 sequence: CASATLGETQYF. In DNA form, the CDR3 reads TGTGCCAGCGCGACCCTGGGAGAGACCCAGTACTTC.

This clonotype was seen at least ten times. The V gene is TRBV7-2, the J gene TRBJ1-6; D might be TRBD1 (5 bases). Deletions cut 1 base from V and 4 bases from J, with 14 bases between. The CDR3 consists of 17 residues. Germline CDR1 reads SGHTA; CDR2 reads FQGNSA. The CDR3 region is CASSLGAAGWYNSPLHF. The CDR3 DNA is TGTGCCAGCAGCTTAGGGGCCGCAGGGTGGTATAATTCACCCCTCCACTTT.

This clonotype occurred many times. The CDR3 bases are TGTGCCAGCAGCTTACTTTGGGACCCCGAGGAACAGCCCCAGCATTTT. This translates into CASSLLWDPEEQPQHF. The chain carries TRBV7-2 and TRBJ1-5; possibly TRBD1 for D (5 bases). The germline gives CDR1 SGHTA, CDR2 FQGNSA. This CDR3 contains 16 residues. V gave up 2 bases and J gave up 7 bases, with 18 bases separating them. The full variable domain, its missing parts supplied by reference TRBV7-2 and TRBJ1-5, is GAGVSQSPSNKVTEKGKDVELRCDPISGHTALYWYRQSLGQGLEFLIYFQGNSAPDKSGLPSDRFSAERTGGSVSTLTIQRTQQEDSAVYLCASSLLWDPEEQPQHFGDGTRLSIL.

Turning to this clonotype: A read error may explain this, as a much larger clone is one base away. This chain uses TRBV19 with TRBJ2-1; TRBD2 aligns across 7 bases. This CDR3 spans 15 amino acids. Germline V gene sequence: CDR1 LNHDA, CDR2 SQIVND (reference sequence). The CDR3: CASVSGKALYNEQCF. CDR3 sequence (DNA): TGTGCCAGTGTGAGCGGGAAAGCCCTCTACAATGAGCAGTGCTTC.

For the CDR3, the DNA is TGTGCCAGCAGCCAAGATAAGGGCTACAATGAGCAGTTCTTC. Amino acids: CASSQDKGYNEQFF. This chain uses TRBV14 with TRBJ2-1; D unresolved. The CDR3 runs to 14 residues. Germline CDR1 is SGHDN and CDR2 is FVKESK. V lost 0 bases, J lost 3 bases, and 6 bases lay in between.